Sequencing of this T cell receptor (beta chain) was carried out in a study of post-analysis software for immune sequencing data. In the study overall: Included among the disease courses, which were recorded for the cohort, were relapsing-remitting, secondary progressive and progressive-relapsing multiple sclerosis. Overall study findings and caveats: TRBV segments more frequent in patients than in controls numbered five and included TRBV5-6, TRBV5-1 and TRBV20-1.

Presence of unique molecular identifiers characterized the TCR beta cDNA libraries. Via MiXCR, TCRdb re-called the PCR reads, giving one row per CDR3 protein. The sample has 700,000 to 800,000 distinct CDR3 sequences; 25% to 30% are singletons. The germline V gene encodes CDR1 SGHRS and CDR2 YFSETQ. Losses at the gene ends were 6 bases for V and 3 bases for J; bases not matched to a gene: 19. There are 18 residues in the CDR3. There are a few counts of this clonotype. Its antigen remains unidentified. The clonotype originates from a girl aged 5-17 years with multiple sclerosis. V and J are TRBV5-1 and TRBJ2-5; 8 bases are a match to TRBD2. The sample taken for sequencing was blood. CDR3 in amino acids: CASTNQVSGRVGKETQYF. The CDR3 DNA reads TGCGCCAGCACTAACCAAGTTTCCGGGAGGGTGGGGAAAGAGACCCAGTACTTC. The variable domain in full, with the rest retrieved from reference TRBV5-1 and TRBJ2-5, is KAGVTQTPRYLIKTRGQQVTLSCSPISGHRSVSWYQQTPGQGLQFLFEYFSETQRNKGNFPGRFSGRQFSNSRSEMNVSTLELGDSALYLCASTNQVSGRVGKETQYFGPGTRLLVL.